These T cell receptor beta chains were read from a single sample in a study of blood T cell repertoires in COVID-19. The data were produced by immunoSEQ multiplex PCR, yet TCRdb's version contains in-frame clones alone and is incomplete. The sample consists of roughly 230,000 clones, roughly 85% of them appearing once. Material: peripheral blood. Receptors were obtained from a man aged 45-65 years with COVID-19, enrolled during active disease. Both conserved end residues are trimmed from each CDR3.

12 | TRBJ1-6 | TRBV19 | ASSTTGGASPLH
10 | TRBJ2-2 | TRBV5-6 | ASSLSSGELF
14 | TRBJ2-2 | TRBV7-9 | ASSPRTGFFTGELF
15 | TRBJ2-5 | TRBV3-1/TRBV3-2 | ASSQVVTAGVRETQY
11 | TRBJ2-7 | TRBV7-7 | ASNLLAGYEQY
13 | TRBJ2-1 | TRBV11-1 | ASSQGRQPINEQF
10 | TRBJ1-2 | TRBV6-2/TRBV6-3 | ASSYLNYGYT
13 | TRBJ2-6 | TRBV11-2 | ASSLWGGEANVLT
13 | TRBJ2-3 | TRBV6-5 | ASKDSRGTSDTQY
13 | TRBJ2-7 | TRBV4-1 | ASRSGQCMTYEQY
11 | TRBJ1-4 | TRBV14 | ASSHPGGEKLF
15 | TRBJ2-6 | TRBV18 | ASSPPTSGAGANVLT
12 | TRBJ2-5 | TRBV25-1 | ASSELAGGETQY
16 | TRBJ2-3 | TRBV28 | ASSLGLAGGTSTDTQY
13 | TRBJ2-7 | TRBV2 | ASPPRRGGDYEQY
15 | TRBJ2-2 | TRBV3-1/TRBV3-2 | ASSQVAQGTNTGELF
13 | TRBJ2-7 | TRBV4-1 | ASSPASGHSYEQY
15 | TRBJ2-5 | TRBV25-1 | ASSEYGVAGGRETQY
12 | TRBJ1-2 | TRBV18 | ASSPDRAFNGYT
14 | TRBJ2-3 | TRBV24-1 | ATSALGAPSTDTQY
15 | TRBJ1-1 | TRBV10-2 | ASSDIWTGAPNTEAF
10 | TRBJ1-2 | TRBV9 | ASSVTGGGYT
17 | TRBJ1-6 | TRBV15 | ATSRVRQGRSAYNSPLH
10 | TRBJ1-2 | TRBV5-6 | ASSGPRDGYT
14 | TRBJ2-2 | TRBV7-8 | ASSSEGLAVTGELF
13 | TRBJ1-3 | TRBV9 | ASSVAEQGENTIY
14 | TRBJ2-3 | TRBV11-1 | ASSFRGSPSTDTQY
20 | TRBJ1-6 | TRBV6-1 | ASSEGKYTGQGLMSYNSPLH
11 | TRBJ1-2 | TRBV6-1 | ASSEDRNYGYT
11 | TRBJ1-4 | TRBV9 | ASSVDLNEKLF
15 | TRBJ1-6 | TRBV21-1 | ASSKAVGTAYNSPLH
15 | TRBJ2-3 | TRBV4-2 | ASSQERAGAFTDTQY
11 | TRBJ1-6 | TRBV28 | ASSFRGNSPLH
13 | TRBJ2-2 | TRBV9 | ASSVRRGGTGELF
13 | TRBJ2-1 | TRBV12-5 | ASGPGGAGYNEQF
15 | TRBJ2-3 | TRBV30 | AWSGLAGALRTDTQY
14 | TRBJ2-7 | TRBV28 | ASSQPLGQAIYEQY
12 | TRBJ2-3 | TRBV7-2 | ASSSFTTTDTQY
9 | TRBJ1-2 | TRBV5-1 | ASSPGQGYT
12 | TRBJ2-3 | TRBV7-9 | ASSTEGGVGGQY
13 | TRBJ2-3 | TRBV2 | ASRGGRVGTDTQY
13 | TRBJ1-1 | TRBV6-5 | ASSRRDRGNTEAF
12 | TRBJ2-2 | TRBV5-1 | ASSPGQNTGELF
11 | TRBJ1-1 | TRBV11-1 | ASSLGAHNEAF
11 | TRBJ2-7 | TRBV21-1 | ASSRTQGYEQY